Below, one T cell receptor beta chain is given with its context. The V gene's germline CDR1 is KGHSH and CDR2 LQKENI. This CDR3 is built from 15 residues. Between the trimmed V and J ends, which lost 2 bases and 4 bases, there was a span of 12 bases. This record belongs to a study of OX40 agonist ivuxolimab in advanced cancers. Sequenced by immunoSEQ multiplex PCR; TCRdb stores in-frame clones only, minus some. Here the sample spans 70,000 to 80,000 clones, over 75% being singletons. The receptor was isolated from an adult with an advanced solid tumor such as melanoma, head and neck, liver or kidney cancer. This chain links TRBV18 with TRBJ2-1; D is ambiguous. The specimen was CD4+ or CD8+ T cells sorted from blood, collected in a trial of the OX40 agonist ivuxolimab. CDR3 nucleotide sequence: TGTGCCAGCTCACCAGGAGCGAGTCTGTACAATGAGCAGTTCTTC. This sequence encodes CASSPGASLYNEQFF.